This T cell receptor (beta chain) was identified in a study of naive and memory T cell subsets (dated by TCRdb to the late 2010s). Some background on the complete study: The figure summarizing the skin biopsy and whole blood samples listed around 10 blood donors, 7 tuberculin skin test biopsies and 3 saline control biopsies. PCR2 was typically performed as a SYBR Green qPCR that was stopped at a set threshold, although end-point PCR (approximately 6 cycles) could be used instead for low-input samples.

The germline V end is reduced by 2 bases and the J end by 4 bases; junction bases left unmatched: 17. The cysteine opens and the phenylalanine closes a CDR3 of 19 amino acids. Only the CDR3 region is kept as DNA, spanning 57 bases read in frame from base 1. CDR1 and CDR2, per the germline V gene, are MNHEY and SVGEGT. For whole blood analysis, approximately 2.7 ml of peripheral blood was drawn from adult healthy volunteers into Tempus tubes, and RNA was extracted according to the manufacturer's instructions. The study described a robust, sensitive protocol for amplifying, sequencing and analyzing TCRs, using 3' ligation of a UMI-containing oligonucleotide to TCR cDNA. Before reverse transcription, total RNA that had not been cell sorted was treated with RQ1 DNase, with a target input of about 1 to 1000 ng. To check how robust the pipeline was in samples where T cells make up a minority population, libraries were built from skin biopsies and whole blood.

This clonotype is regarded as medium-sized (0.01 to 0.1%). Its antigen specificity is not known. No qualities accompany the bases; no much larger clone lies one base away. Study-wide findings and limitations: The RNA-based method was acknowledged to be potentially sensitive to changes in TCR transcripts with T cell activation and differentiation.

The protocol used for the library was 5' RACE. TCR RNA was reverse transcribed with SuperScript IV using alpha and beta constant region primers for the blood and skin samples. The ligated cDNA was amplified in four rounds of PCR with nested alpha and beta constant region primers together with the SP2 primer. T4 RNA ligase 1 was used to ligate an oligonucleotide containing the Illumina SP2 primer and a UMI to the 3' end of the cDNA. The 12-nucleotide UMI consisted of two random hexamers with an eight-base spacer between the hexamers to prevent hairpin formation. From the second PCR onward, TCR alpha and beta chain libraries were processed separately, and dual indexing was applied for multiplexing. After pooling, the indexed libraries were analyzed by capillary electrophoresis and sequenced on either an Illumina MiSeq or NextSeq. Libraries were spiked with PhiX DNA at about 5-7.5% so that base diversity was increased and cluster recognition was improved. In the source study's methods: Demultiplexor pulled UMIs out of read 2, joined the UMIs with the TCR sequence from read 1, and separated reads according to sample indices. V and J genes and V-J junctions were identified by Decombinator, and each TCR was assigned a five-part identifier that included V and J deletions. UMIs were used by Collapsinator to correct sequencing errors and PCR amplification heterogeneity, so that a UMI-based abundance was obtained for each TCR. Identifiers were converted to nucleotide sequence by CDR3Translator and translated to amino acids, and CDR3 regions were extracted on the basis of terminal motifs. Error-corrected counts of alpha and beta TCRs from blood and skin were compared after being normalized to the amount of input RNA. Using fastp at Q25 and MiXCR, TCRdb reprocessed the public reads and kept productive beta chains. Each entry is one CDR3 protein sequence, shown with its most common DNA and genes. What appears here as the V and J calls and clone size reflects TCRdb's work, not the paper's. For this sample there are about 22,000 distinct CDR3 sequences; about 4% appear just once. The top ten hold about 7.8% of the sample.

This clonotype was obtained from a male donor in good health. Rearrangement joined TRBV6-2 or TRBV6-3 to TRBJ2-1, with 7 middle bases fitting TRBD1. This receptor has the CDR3 CASSYQPLIRDSSYNEQFF. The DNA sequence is TGTGCCAGCAGTTACCAACCCTTAATCCGGGACAGCTCTTACAATGAGCAGTTCTTC.